The clone carrying this T cell receptor beta chain appeared once. The CDR3 covers 15 residues. This sample was included in a study of blood T cell repertoires in COVID-19. Overall study context: The study drew acute and convalescent COVID-19 samples from the United States, Italy and Spain.

In the original processing: Amplifying reference gene primers gave estimates of nucleated cell counts. Data came from immunoSEQ multiplex PCR; TCRdb stores just in-frame clones and leaves some out. For V, J and clone size, that table is used; D and trimming come from the DNA. The sample has roughly 180,000 clones, about 70% seen once. The origin of this receptor is a woman between 45 and 65 years old with active or convalescent COVID-19. The sequenced sample was peripheral blood. The rearrangement joins TRBV21-1 to TRBJ1-6; the DNA was not used to check the table's D call, TRBD1. TRBV21-1 constitutes a pseudogene. CDR3 bases: TGTGCCAGCAGCAGCAGGGAAGGGTATAATTCACCCCTCCACTTT. This translates into CASSSREGYNSPLHF.